This TCR beta chain was retrieved from a study of control samples from healthy donors and cancer patients (dated by TCRdb to 2020 to 2021). Worth noting for this clone: What this receptor recognizes is not known. Nothing much larger sits one base from this clone, and base qualities are not available.

In the germline V gene (reference sequence), CDR1 corresponds to DFQATT and CDR2 to SNEGSKA. V lost 3 bases and J lost 0 bases; the stretch between them is 21 bases long. The CDR3 spans 18 residues, from the cysteine through the phenylalanine. Only the CDR3 part of the read is kept: 54 bases, read in frame from the first base. The library relied on the immunoSEQ multiplex PCR assay. The immuneACCESS repertoire file appears here via TCRdb, limited to in-frame rearrangements. These files lack a portion of the clones; in checked studies, under half of the deficit traces to unresolved V genes, and the cause of the others is not known. The sample table holds around 130,000 clones, of which roughly 95% were seen once. The ten largest make up 3.6% of the sample.

The clonotype was recovered from a man in his thirties or forties in good health. The chain joins TRBV20-1 to TRBJ1-5; the D segment cannot be called with confidence. The material sequenced was blood. This receptor has the CDR3 CSASRYGLIPFSNQPQHF. In nucleotide form, the sequence is TGCAGTGCTAGTCGCTACGGACTGATACCCTTTAGCAATCAGCCCCAGCATTTT.